This record looks at one T cell receptor beta chain sequence and its context. This specimen comes from a study of blood T cell repertoires in COVID-19. On the study more broadly: Material from acute and convalescent COVID-19 was sourced from the United States, Italy and Spain. The cDNA or gDNA used as material had been derived from T cells, B-cell-depleted T cells, or PBMCs.

V gave up 2 bases and J gave up 12 bases; unmatched junction bases: 4. This CDR3 region has 13 residues. Germline-derived CDR1 and CDR2 are MNHEY and SVGEGT. Method: immunoSEQ multiplex PCR; TCRdb's copy keeps in-frame clones and lacks some. The repertoire holds 120,000 to 150,000 clones, around 83% seen once, with 5.8% in the top ten. This receptor was obtained from a woman aged 45 to 65 who had been exposed to COVID-19. The chain carries TRBV6-2 or TRBV6-3 and TRBJ2-1, with 10 bases matching TRBD2. The sample taken for sequencing was PBMCs or T cells enriched from blood (not recorded which). The CDR3 sequence is CASSYQLAGGQFF. In DNA, the CDR3 is TGTGCCAGCAGTTACCAATTAGCGGGAGGGCAGTTCTTC.